Listed here is a single TCR beta chain. Germline V gene data show CDR1 as MDHEN and CDR2 as SYDVKM. This CDR3 has 15 residues. J gave up 5 bases and V 6 bases, and 6 bases lay outside the gene matches. This entry belongs to a study of blood T cell repertoires in COVID-19. The wider study: The United States, Italy and Spain supplied acute and convalescent COVID-19 samples.

In the source study's methods: Amplification of reference gene primers provided the estimated nucleated cell counts. The protocol was immunoSEQ multiplex PCR, while the TCRdb copy is restricted to in-frame clones and leaves out a portion. D and trimming were read from the DNA, whereas the V and J calls and clone size are those reported in that table. The data show over 250,000 clones, about 85% seen once. Adults between about 18 and 95 years of age took part from fewer than 30 US areas. This sequence originates from a woman between 50 and 59 years old who had recovered from COVID-19. Sequenced material: PBMCs or T cells enriched from blood (not recorded which). The chain couples TRBV28 to TRBJ2-2; 10 bases fit TRBD1. The CDR3 DNA reads TGTGCCAGCAGGCGACAGGGGGCCAGGACCGGGGAGCTGTTTTTT. Translating it yields CASRRQGARTGELFF.